Each of the 29 T cell receptor beta chains below was sequenced from the same sample in a study of shared clonotypes between healthy human individuals. Only CD45RO-negative cells positively selected for CCR7 counted as naive CD8 cells, so terminally differentiated effector memory CD45RA+ cells were excluded. Libraries were prepared by immunoSEQ multiplex PCR; TCRdb keeps only in-frame clonotypes and omits some of them. The top ten hold 0.11% of the sample, which has around 610,000 clones, roughly 96% seen once. Sequencing used naive CD8+ T cells sorted from blood. Every receptor here comes from a woman younger than 45 in good health.

CDR3 nucleotide sequence: TGTGCCAGCCAACCGTCGGGAGCGCTAGGGATGAACACTGAAGCTTTCTTT. Translated, it gives CASQPSGALGMNTEAFF. V usage is TRBV5-6 and J usage is TRBJ1-1, with D unclear. Trimming took 7 bases from V and 0 from J, leaving 22 bases between them. The CDR3 has 17 residues. The germline gives CDR1 SGHDT, CDR2 YYEEEE.

This chain connects TRBV28 to TRBJ2-7; the match to TRBD1 covers 7 bases. Germline CDR1 and CDR2: MDHEN and SYDVKM. V dropped 6 bases and J dropped 4; count of bases not matched to a gene: 9. The CDR3 covers 14 residues. DNA for the CDR3: TGTGCCAGCAGCCCCCAGACAGGGTCATACGAGCAGTACTTC. This translates into CASSPQTGSYEQYF.

The chain couples TRBV28 to TRBJ2-5; 7 nucleotides agree with TRBD2. Trimming cost V 1 base and J 4 bases; bases outside gene matches: 15. The CDR3 runs 18 residues. Germline V lookup: CDR1 MDHEN, CDR2 SYDVKM. The CDR3 loop reads CASSLFAAGVLGGETQYF. The CDR3 DNA is TGTGCCAGCAGTTTATTTGCTGCGGGAGTTCTCGGTGGAGAGACCCAGTACTTC.

V gene TRBV5-1 combines with J gene TRBJ1-2; no firm D call. This CDR3 spans 16 amino acids. Germline CDR1 is SGHRS and CDR2 is YFSETQ. Trimming took off 2 bases at V and 3 bases at J, with 17 bases between the two ends. The CDR3 spells CASSFGEGLVDYGYTF. The CDR3 nucleotides read TGCGCCAGCAGCTTTGGGGAGGGCCTCGTGGACTATGGCTACACCTTC.

The CDR3 loop is CASSHFEWGGVENEQYF. The CDR3 coding sequence is TGCGCCAGCAGCCATTTCGAATGGGGGGGAGTAGAGAACGAGCAGTACTTC. The V call is TRBV4-1, the J call TRBJ2-5, with TRBD2 identical over 7 bases. The DNA matches TRBJ2-7 better at its end, which makes the J call doubtful. Germline CDR1 and CDR2: MGHRA and YSYEKL. The CDR3 contains 17 residues.

This sequence joins TRBV27 and TRBJ1-4; D remains unclear. Trimming left V 3 bases short and J 8 bases short, with 16 bases between. Germline V gives CDR1 MNHEY, CDR2 SMNVEV (reference sequence). This CDR3 is 15 amino acids long. The CDR3 DNA reads as TGTGCCAGCAGTTTTGGTTCCGGGTTCGGCGAAAAACTGTTTTTT. Translated: CASSFGSGFGEKLFF. The whole variable domain, remainder taken from reference TRBV27 and TRBJ1-4, is EAQVTQNPRYLITVTGKKLTVTCSQNMNHEYMSWYRQDPGLGLRQIYYSMNVEVTDKGDVPEGYKVSRKEKRNFPLILESPSPNQTSLYFCASSFGSGFGEKLFFGSGTQLSVL.

J is TRBJ2-2 and V is TRBV5-1; 7 nucleotides match TRBD1. Per germline, CDR1 SGHRS and CDR2 YFSETQ. The V segment lost 4 bases and the J segment 0 bases; nucleotides outside the gene matches: 9. The CDR3 loop spans 17 amino acids. The CDR3 reads CASSLRTGHTNTGELFF. The CDR3 DNA follows: TGCGCCAGCAGCCTACGGACAGGACATACGAACACCGGGGAGCTGTTTTTT.

This clone occurred once. The CDR3 sequence: CASSESLGRAFF. DNA of the CDR3: TGTGCCAGCAGCGAGAGCCTGGGGAGGGCTTTCTTT. This chain links TRBV7-2 with TRBJ1-1; D is unresolved. This CDR3 comprises 12 residues. Germline values: CDR1 SGHTA, CDR2 FQGNSA. V lost 5 bases and J lost 11, with 15 bases in between.

The rearrangement links TRBV2 to TRBJ2-7; 9 positions match TRBD1. The V segment lost 6 bases and the J segment 2 bases; nucleotides outside the gene matches: 5. CDR3 size: 14 residues. The V gene's germline CDR1 is SNHLY and CDR2 FYNNEI. The CDR3 protein is CASRQGALTYEQYF. The CDR3 DNA follows: TGTGCCAGCAGACAGGGGGCCCTTACCTACGAGCAGTACTTC.

This clone was recorded once. This sequence joins TRBV7-2 and TRBJ2-7, with D perhaps matching TRBD1 or TRBD2 (5 bases each). This CDR3 is built from 13 residues. Germline loops: CDR1 SGHTA, CDR2 FQGNSA. Trimming took off 1 base at V and 11 bases at J, with 15 bases between the two ends. The CDR3 spells CASSLGWTSGKYF. CDR3 in DNA: TGTGCCAGCAGCTTAGGTTGGACATCGGGAAAGTACTTC.

This chain uses TRBV19 with TRBJ1-5, with D perhaps matching TRBD1 (5 bases). The CDR3 extends over 15 amino acids. Germline CDR1 reads LNHDA; CDR2 reads SQIVND (reference sequence). V was clipped by 2 bases and J by 4 bases, with 12 bases between them. The chain's CDR3 is CASSIMRGENQPQHF. In DNA, the CDR3 is TGTGCCAGTAGTATAATGAGAGGGGAGAATCAGCCCCAGCATTTT.

Of note for this clone: Different DNA sequences within this sample yield the same CDR3. The rearrangement joins TRBV9 to TRBJ2-7; 11 bases line up with TRBD2. Germline CDR1 reads SGDLS; CDR2 reads YYNGEE. The CDR3 consists of 14 residues. The ends lost 3 bases at V and 4 bases at J; junction bases unmatched: 3. In DNA form, the CDR3 reads TGTGCCAGCAGCGGCGGGACTAGCGGATACGAGCAGTACTTC. Protein sequence: CASSGGTSGYEQYF.

The rearrangement links TRBV6-6 to TRBJ2-7; D possibly corresponds to TRBD2 (5 bases). The CDR3 runs to 12 residues. Trimming stripped 5 bases from V and 4 bases from J, with 9 bases between. The V gene's germline CDR1 is MNHNY and CDR2 SVGAGI (reference sequence). The CDR3 nucleotides read TGTGCCAGCAGTCCGAGCGGTTACGAGCAGTACTTC. It is translated as CASSPSGYEQYF.

The rearrangement links TRBV5-6 to TRBJ2-2; 11 bases are a match to TRBD2. Germline CDR1 and CDR2: SGHDT and YYEEEE. This CDR3 spans 16 amino acids. Unmatched junction bases numbered 8, after V lost 3 bases and J lost 7 bases. Here the CDR3 DNA reads TGTGCCAGCAGCTGGGCACTAGCGGGAGCGGTCGGGGAGCTGTTTTTT. This sequence encodes CASSWALAGAVGELFF.

The chain links TRBV6-1 to TRBJ2-2, with TRBD2 identical over 13 bases. The V gene end was trimmed by 8 bases and the J gene end by 7 bases; junction bases not matched to a gene: 7. This CDR3 has 15 amino acids. The V gene's germline CDR1 is MNHNS and CDR2 SASEGT. The DNA for the CDR3 is TGTGCCAGCGGACTAGCGGGAGAAAGTGGCGGGGAGCTGTTTTTT. Translating it yields CASGLAGESGGELFF.

The rearrangement uses TRBV2 and TRBJ2-5; D uncertain. CDR1 and CDR2 from the germline V gene are SNHLY and FYNNEI. The CDR3 has 13 residues. Trimming took off 4 bases at V and 3 bases at J, with 9 bases between the two ends. CDR3 DNA sequence: TGTGCCAGCAGTGCTGTAGATGAAGAGACCCAGTACTTC. Its translation is CASSAVDEETQYF.

This chain connects TRBV15 to TRBJ2-7, with 7 bases lining up with TRBD2. With V trimmed by 0 bases and J by 2 bases, 7 bases remained unmatched. Germline CDR1 reads LNHNV; CDR2 reads YYDKDF (reference sequence). This CDR3 spans 16 amino acids. The CDR3 loop is CATSRDPDLAAYEQYF. DNA of the CDR3: TGTGCCACCAGCAGAGATCCGGATCTAGCGGCCTACGAGCAGTACTTC.

This clone is a singleton in its sample. The chain joins TRBV5-4 to TRBJ2-1; D possibly corresponds to TRBD2 (6 bases). This CDR3 has 16 amino acids. Germline V gives CDR1 SGHNT, CDR2 YYREEE (reference sequence). V was clipped by 4 bases and J by 5 bases, with 19 bases between them. CDR3 residues: CASSPPLGEADNEQFF. The CDR3 DNA follows: TGTGCCAGCAGCCCCCCGCTGGGGGAGGCCGACAATGAGCAGTTCTTC.

V usage is TRBV28 and J usage is TRBJ2-7; the D gene could be TRBD1 or TRBD2 (6 bases each). V dropped 6 bases and J dropped 6 bases, with 18 bases sitting between them. The CDR3 is 14 residues long. Germline V gene data show CDR1 as MDHEN and CDR2 as SYDVKM. For the CDR3, the DNA is TGTGCCAGCAGCCTAGGGGGGACCGATATCGAGCAGTACTTC. Translation gives CASSLGGTDIEQYF.

The chain uses TRBV5-8 and TRBJ2-3; D gene unclear. Germline loops: CDR1 SGHTS, CDR2 YDEGEE. V lost 4 bases, J lost 2 bases, and 5 bases lay in between. This CDR3 has 12 amino acids. CDR3 bases: TGTGCCAGCAGCCCTTCCACAGATACGCAGTATTTT. This sequence encodes CASSPSTDTQYF.

CDR3 bases: TGCAGTGCTGTCCGGGACGGTGAAGCTTTCTTT. This sequence encodes CSAVRDGEAFF. The V and J genes are TRBV20-1 and TRBJ1-1; a weak D match, TRBD1 (5 bases). Trimming stripped 5 bases from V and 7 bases from J, with 11 bases between. The CDR3 has 11 residues. Germline V gene lookup returns CDR1 DFQATT and CDR2 SNEGSKA (reference sequence).

This chain joins TRBV28 and TRBJ2-7; TRBD2 agrees at 16 bases. V shed 6 bases, J shed 3 bases, and the junction held 5 bases outside the gene matches. Germline V lookup: CDR1 MDHEN, CDR2 SYDVKM. The CDR3 loop spans 16 amino acids. This CDR3 is CASSPGLAGGNYEQYF. The CDR3 DNA follows: TGTGCCAGCAGCCCGGGACTAGCGGGAGGGAACTACGAGCAGTACTTC.

This clone appeared once. The rearrangement links TRBV7-3 to TRBJ2-3; D gene uncertain. The CDR3 consists of 13 residues. V shed 2 bases and J shed 0 bases, with 3 bases lying between them. Germline CDR1 is SGHTA and CDR2 is FQGTGA. The CDR3 region has the DNA TGTGCCAGCAGCTTAGGGAGCACAGATACGCAGTATTTT. Residues: CASSLGSTDTQYF.

This chain connects TRBV6-6 to TRBJ2-7; D gene unclear. This CDR3 comprises 11 residues. Trimming shortened V by 2 bases and J by 4 bases, and 3 bases separated the two germline ends. CDR1 is MNHNY, CDR2 SVGAGI, per germline (reference sequence). The CDR3 DNA reads TGTGCCAGCAGTTACGAATACGAGCAGTACTTC. Protein: CASSYEYEQYF.

The CDR3 region has the DNA TGTGCCAGTAGTATACGCTCAAAGGGACCGGAACAACCCAATCAGCCCCAGCATTTT. Protein sequence: CASSIRSKGPEQPNQPQHF. The chain is built from TRBV19 and TRBJ1-5, with D tentatively TRBD1 (5 bases). Trimming removed 2 bases from V and 3 bases from J, with 23 bases in between. The germline gives CDR1 LNHDA, CDR2 SQIVND (reference sequence). The CDR3 length is 19 residues.

This chain joins TRBV9 and TRBJ2-2; 10 bases align to TRBD2. The ends lost 0 bases at V and 5 bases at J; junction bases unmatched: 4. The germline V gene encodes CDR1 SGDLS and CDR2 YYNGEE. This CDR3 is 16 amino acids long. CDR3 bases: TGTGCCAGCAGCGTAGCTAGCGGGAGTGCGACCGGGGAGCTGTTTTTT. Protein product: CASSVASGSATGELFF.

The J gene is TRBJ2-5, the V gene TRBV7-9, with 8 bases fitting TRBD2. Germline trimming cut 0 bases from V and 5 bases from J; bases unmatched to any gene: 5. The germline CDR1 and CDR2 sequences are SEHNR and FQNEAQ (reference sequence). The CDR3 runs to 15 residues. This chain's CDR3 is CASSLAAGVGETQYF. The DNA of the CDR3 is TGTGCCAGCAGCTTAGCAGCGGGAGTCGGGGAGACCCAGTACTTC.

This chain joins TRBV27 and TRBJ2-6; D remains ambiguous. Trimming stripped 3 bases from V and 0 bases from J, with 3 bases between. This CDR3 region has 14 residues. Per germline, CDR1 MNHEY and CDR2 SMNVEV (reference sequence). The CDR3 coding sequence is TGTGCCAGCAGTTTCCGCTCTGGGGCCAACGTCCTGACTTTC. It encodes CASSFRSGANVLTF.

The chain links TRBV10-3 to TRBJ2-2; no definite D call. With 8 bases removed from V and 3 bases from J, the gap between germline ends came to 16 bases. The CDR3 sequence is 15 residues long. Looked up from germline, CDR1 is ENHRY and CDR2 is SYGVKD. The CDR3 DNA sequence: TGTGCCATCTCCAGAGGTGGTACGGACACCGGGGAGCTGTTTTTT. It codes for CAISRGGTDTGELFF.